The clone carrying this T cell receptor beta chain was found many times. Germline CDR1 and CDR2: SGHDN and FVKESK. V gave up 3 bases and J gave up 0 bases, with 13 bases separating them. This CDR3 contains 16 residues. These data come from a study of regulatory T cells in long-lasting Graves disease. Specified time point: newly diagnosed GD, antithyroid drugs for less than 3 months. The TCR library used RNA extracted from PBMCs. CDR3-region Arm-PCR and iRepertoire HTBI primers produced the TCR beta libraries. TCRdb re-derived calls from the multiplex PCR reads in MiXCR, one entry per CDR3 protein. The table lists 300,000 to 400,000 distinct CDR3 sequences, approximately 15% of them singletons, with 25% to 30% in the top ten. These data also featured in a second study, about T cells in Graves' hyperthyroidism and ophthalmopathy. That investigation notes: A 13 V-J model separated ophthalmopathy from stable hyperthyroidism.

The receptor was derived from a man aged 35 to 55 with Graves disease. The chain uses TRBV14 and TRBJ2-3; a weak D match, TRBD1 (5 bases). This specimen consisted of peripheral blood mononuclear cells (PBMCs), obtained at new diagnosis, from a patient treated with antithyroid drugs. The CDR3 region is CASSQLRRQSTDTQYF. CDR3 DNA sequence: TGTGCCAGCAGCCAGCTAAGACGACAGAGCACAGATACGCAGTATTTT.